This T cell receptor beta chain was recovered during a study of blood T cell repertoires in COVID-19. CDR3 length: 17 amino acids. Trimming removed 11 bases at V and 4 bases at J, with 29 bases between. Germline V gene sequence: CDR1 LGHDT, CDR2 YNNKEL (reference sequence). In the study's own analysis: The authors estimated nucleated cell counts from reference gene primer amplification. Only in-frame clones appear in the TCRdb table, and some are missing; sequencing was by immunoSEQ multiplex PCR. The DNA gave D and trimming, while V, J and clone size come from that table. The sample includes under 200,000 clones, about four fifths of them seen just once.

The receptor comes from a man in his sixties or seventies with active or convalescent COVID-19. This chain uses TRBV3-1 (or the pseudogene TRBV3-2) with TRBJ1-2; D might be TRBD1 (6 bases). The source material was peripheral blood. CDR3 nucleotide sequence: TGTGCCCCCCTTTGTTACAGGGCTGAGTTATCGGGCTATGGCTACACCTTC. Protein sequence: CAPLCYRAELSGYGYTF.